This T cell receptor (beta chain) was sequenced during a study of PD-1 blockade in classical Hodgkin lymphoma. Profiling relied on immunoSEQ multiplex PCR, and the TCRdb table lists in-frame clones only, not all of them. The sample shows about 46,000 clones, more than 75% of them seen only once. Germline lookup yields CDR1 SGHVS and CDR2 FNYEAQ. V lost 1 base, J lost 2 bases, and 7 bases stayed unmatched. The CDR3 contains 17 residues. Study outcomes and limitations: Newly diagnosed patients reportedly had lower baseline TCR diversity than healthy donors.

The time point here: newly diagnosed, previously untreated cHL patient sample. Untreated, newly diagnosed classical Hodgkin lymphoma PBMCs were used for comparison. Of note for this clone: What it binds is unknown.

Sequenced material: peripheral blood mononuclear cells (PBMCs). This clonotype originated in a human donor with classical Hodgkin lymphoma. The rearrangement uses TRBV7-6 and TRBJ1-3; TRBD1 matches at 8 bases. CDR3 in DNA: TGTGCCAGCAGCTTAGGAGCCCGACAGGGGCCTGGAAACACCATATATTTT. Protein product: CASSLGARQGPGNTIYF.